This passage covers 32 T cell receptor beta chains from one sample sequenced in a study of blood T cell repertoires in COVID-19. Profiling relied on immunoSEQ multiplex PCR, and the TCRdb table lists in-frame clones only, not all of them. The sample holds about 350,000 clones; approximately 86% are singletons and the top ten take roughly a tenth. Sequencing was performed on peripheral blood. These TCRs come from a man under 40 with COVID-19, enrolled during active disease.

The V call is TRBV6-2 or TRBV6-3, the J call TRBJ2-5; TRBD1 aligns across 11 bases. Losses at the gene ends were 5 bases for V and 0 bases for J; bases not matched to a gene: 14. This CDR3 contains 19 residues. Germline-derived CDR1 and CDR2 are MNHEY and SVGEGT. CDR3 bases: TGTGCCAGCAGTCTGGGACAGGGGGGAATCTTATGGTACCAAGAGACCCAGTACTTC. Protein: CASSLGQGGILWYQETQYF.

The chain combines TRBV27 with TRBJ2-7; 7 bases agree with TRBD2. Germline CDR1 and CDR2: MNHEY and SMNVEV (reference sequence). The CDR3 has 15 residues. V trimming: 1 base; J trimming: 2 bases; junction bases outside the gene matches: 5. The CDR3 region is CASSLFAGDPYEQYF. The CDR3 DNA reads TGTGCCAGCAGTTTATTTGCGGGGGACCCCTACGAGCAGTACTTC.

The gene calls are TRBV6-5 and TRBJ1-5; 7 bases align to TRBD1. The CDR3 has 13 residues. The J segment lost 10 bases and the V segment lost 7 bases, leaving 10 bases of the junction unmatched. Germline V lookup: CDR1 MNHEY, CDR2 SVGAGI. The CDR3 DNA reads as TGTGCCAGCACTTCGGACAGGACTTCACCCCAGCATTTT. It yields the protein CASTSDRTSPQHF.

The chain is built from TRBV6-2 or TRBV6-3 and TRBJ2-1; 13 bases fit TRBD2. Germline CDR1 and CDR2: MNHEY and SVGEGT. V shed 4 bases, J shed 9 bases, and the junction held 12 bases outside the gene matches. The CDR3 is made up of 17 amino acids. The CDR3 region is CASSSSILAGGLGEQFF. Here the CDR3 DNA reads TGTGCCAGCAGTTCGTCGATACTAGCGGGAGGGCTAGGTGAGCAGTTCTTC.

The V gene is TRBV5-1, the J gene TRBJ1-1, with D possibly matching TRBD1 (5 bases). Trimming removed 2 bases from V and 5 bases from J, with 16 bases in between. The length of the CDR3 is 15 residues. Germline V gene data show CDR1 as SGHRS and CDR2 as YFSETQ. This CDR3 is CASSFGRAGWTEAFF. CDR3 DNA sequence: TGCGCCAGCAGCTTCGGCAGGGCCGGGTGGACTGAAGCTTTCTTT.

The gene calls are TRBV5-4 and TRBJ2-1, with a tentative D call TRBD1 (6 bases). CDR3 length: 11 residues. CDR1 SGHNT and CDR2 YYREEE come from the germline V gene (reference sequence). Trimming shortened V by 2 bases and J by 10 bases, and 7 bases separated the two germline ends. CDR3 sequence (DNA): TGTGCCAGCAGCTTTGGGGGCGAGCAGTTCTTC. Encoded protein: CASSFGGEQFF.

The chain joins TRBV6-1 to TRBJ1-1; perhaps TRBD1 as D (5 bases). The V gene's germline CDR1 is MNHNS and CDR2 SASEGT. There are 14 residues in the CDR3. V was shortened by 3 bases and J by 1 base, with 9 bases between the two germline ends. CDR3 loop: CASSETDPNTEAFF. In nucleotides, the CDR3 is TGTGCCAGCAGTGAGACAGACCCGAACACTGAAGCTTTCTTT.

The gene calls are TRBV2 and TRBJ1-2; perhaps TRBD1 as D (5 bases). The V and J ends lost 6 bases and 1 base respectively, with 9 bases between them. Germline loops: CDR1 SNHLY, CDR2 FYNNEI. This CDR3 region has 13 residues. In DNA, the CDR3 is TGTGCCAGCAGCCCCGACAGTAACTATGGCTACACCTTC. Its translation: CASSPDSNYGYTF.

This sequence joins TRBV3-1 (or the pseudogene TRBV3-2) and TRBJ1-5; 7 nucleotides match TRBD1. V lost 3 bases and J lost 7; bases outside the gene matches: 3. This CDR3 is built from 13 residues. CDR1 and CDR2 from the germline V gene are LGHDT and YNNKEL (reference sequence). The CDR3, as DNA: TGTGCCAGCAGCCAGAGGACAGGACAGCCCCAGCATTTT. It specifies CASSQRTGQPQHF.

V gene TRBV5-1 combines with J gene TRBJ2-2; 10 nucleotides agree with TRBD1. The CDR3 runs to 14 residues. Germline lookup yields CDR1 SGHRS and CDR2 YFSETQ. J gave up 7 bases and V 8 bases, and 8 bases lay outside the gene matches. CDR3 region: CASIGQGVNGELFF. As DNA, the CDR3 is TGCGCCAGTATTGGACAGGGGGTTAACGGGGAGCTGTTTTTT.

The chain carries TRBV19 and TRBJ2-7; the match to TRBD2 covers 8 bases. The CDR3 is 15 amino acids. The V gene end was trimmed by 5 bases and the J gene end by 2 bases; junction bases not matched to a gene: 8. Germline-derived CDR1 and CDR2 are LNHDA and SQIVND (reference sequence). The CDR3 here is CASSLVAGGTYEQYF. DNA of the CDR3: TGTGCCAGTAGTCTGGTCGCGGGAGGTACCTACGAGCAGTACTTC.

As DNA, the CDR3 is TGTGCCAGCAGCTTGGTTGGGGCGGAAGATGGCTACACCTTC. Translation: CASSLVGAEDGYTF. The V gene is TRBV5-4, the J gene TRBJ1-2, with D possibly TRBD1 on 5 matching bases. V lost 0 bases to trimming and J lost 6 bases, with 12 bases between them. This CDR3 region has 14 residues. In germline, CDR1 is SGHNT, CDR2 YYREEE (reference sequence).

In this sample, this clone turned up once. Other DNA sequences within the sample encode an identical CDR3. The chain has TRBV30 and TRBJ2-7; 9 nucleotides match TRBD1. This CDR3 contains 14 residues. V lost 0 bases and J lost 2; bases outside the gene matches: 2. Germline V gene data show CDR1 as GTSNPN and CDR2 as SVGIG (reference sequence). The CDR3, as DNA: TGTGCCTGGAGTGTAGGGACAGGGACCTACGAGCAGTACTTC. The encoded protein is CAWSVGTGTYEQYF. Full variable domain (missing parts from reference TRBV30 and TRBJ2-7): SQTIHQWPATLVQPVGSPLSLECTVEGTSNPNLYWYRQAAGRGLQLLFYSVGIGQISSEVPQNLSASRPQDRQFILSSKKLLLSDSGFYLCAWSVGTGTYEQYFGPGTRLTVT.

V usage is TRBV9 and J usage is TRBJ2-2; a possible D gene is TRBD1 (6 bases). V was shortened by 1 base and J by 1 base, with 8 bases between the two germline ends. CDR1 and CDR2 from the germline V gene are SGDLS and YYNGEE. The CDR3 sequence is 15 residues long. The CDR3 spells CASSVRGQNTGELFF. CDR3 in DNA: TGTGCCAGCAGCGTAAGGGGACAGAACACCGGGGAGCTGTTTTTT. Complete variable domain (other parts from reference TRBV9 and TRBJ2-2): DSGVTQTPKHLITATGQRVTLRCSPRSGDLSVYWYQQSLDQGLQFLIQYYNGEERAKGNILERFSAQQFPDLHSELNLSSLELGDSALYFCASSVRGQNTGELFFGEGSRLTVL.

This clone was counted only a few times. This chain connects TRBV11-1 to TRBJ2-1; TRBD2 agrees at 10 bases. The V gene end was trimmed by 4 bases and the J gene end by 0 bases; junction bases not matched to a gene: 0. Germline CDR1 and CDR2: SGHAT and FQDESV (reference sequence). The CDR3 is 15 residues long. CDR3 protein: CASSSSGSSYNEQFF. For the CDR3, the DNA is TGTGCCAGCAGCTCTAGCGGGAGCTCCTACAATGAGCAGTTCTTC.

The chain employs TRBV15 and TRBJ1-5, with unresolved D. Between the trimmed V and J ends, which lost 2 bases and 5 bases, there was a span of 7 bases. This CDR3 has 13 residues. From germline, CDR1 is LNHNV and CDR2 YYDKDF (reference sequence). CDR3 DNA sequence: TGTGCCACCAGCAGAAACAGCTATCAGCCCCAGCATTTT. Its protein is CATSRNSYQPQHF.

This chain uses TRBV27 with TRBJ2-2; TRBD2 matches at 10 bases. The germline V gene encodes CDR1 MNHEY and CDR2 SMNVEV (reference sequence). The CDR3 runs 15 residues. Germline trimming cut 3 bases from V and 6 bases from J; bases unmatched to any gene: 4. CDR3 amino acids: CASSFGTSDPGELFF. In nucleotides, the CDR3 is TGTGCCAGCAGTTTCGGGACTAGCGACCCCGGGGAGCTGTTTTTT.

The chain has TRBV28 and TRBJ2-1, with TRBD2 matching 14 bases. The V segment lost 6 bases and the J segment 9 bases; nucleotides outside the gene matches: 10. Germline V lookup: CDR1 MDHEN, CDR2 SYDVKM. CDR3 length: 16 amino acids. The CDR3 sequence is CASRRPGLAGAIEQFF. For the CDR3, the DNA is TGTGCCAGCAGACGACCGGGACTAGCGGGAGCGATTGAGCAGTTCTTC.

V gene TRBV5-4 combines with J gene TRBJ2-2, with a weak D call TRBD2 (7 bases). This CDR3 comprises 16 residues. V lost 0 bases and J lost 5, with 14 bases in between. Germline loops: CDR1 SGHNT, CDR2 YYREEE (reference sequence). The CDR3 DNA reads TGTGCCAGCAGCTTGGTAGGGGGGGCACGGACCGGGGAGCTGTTTTTT. It is translated as CASSLVGGARTGELFF.

The chain couples TRBV28 to TRBJ2-2, with 12 bases identical to TRBD1. The trim removed 5 bases at V and 5 bases at J, leaving 6 bases unmatched. This CDR3 has 16 amino acids. CDR1 is MDHEN and CDR2 is SYDVKM in the germline V gene. This CDR3 reads CASSLPGQGATGELFF. DNA for the CDR3: TGTGCCAGCAGTCTCCCGGGACAGGGGGCGACCGGGGAGCTGTTTTTT.

This chain joins TRBV6-1 and TRBJ2-2; TRBD1 is a possible D gene (6 bases). The CDR3 spans 15 residues. V was shortened by 3 bases and J by 6 bases, with 14 bases between the two germline ends. Germline V gene sequence: CDR1 MNHNS, CDR2 SASEGT. This chain's CDR3 is CASSDQGSGSGELFF. DNA of the CDR3: TGTGCCAGCAGTGATCAGGGGAGTGGGTCCGGGGAGCTGTTTTTT.

In this sample, this clone turned up once. The chain joins TRBV4-1 to TRBJ2-1; 11 bases fit TRBD1. The CDR3 covers 15 residues. From germline, CDR1 is MGHRA and CDR2 YSYEKL. Trimming removed 1 base from V and 7 bases from J; junction bases left unmatched: 3. The CDR3 region has the DNA TGCGCCAGCAGCCAAGTCGGGACAGGGGGAAATGAGCAGTTCTTC. Its protein is CASSQVGTGGNEQFF.

The J gene is TRBJ2-4, the V gene TRBV5-7, with TRBD1 identical over 7 bases. TRBV5-7 is an open reading frame, and its role is uncertain. The CDR3 sequence is 16 residues long. J gave up 2 bases and V 4 bases, and 9 bases lay outside the gene matches. The CDR3 nucleotides read TGTGCCAGCAGCCCTCACGAGGGGGCGACCAAAAACATTCAGTACTTC. It specifies CASSPHEGATKNIQYF.

V is TRBV7-9 and J is TRBJ2-1, with a weak D call TRBD2 (5 bases). Trimming left V 5 bases short and J 2 bases short, with 16 bases between. CDR3 length: 16 residues. Germline CDR1 and CDR2: SEHNR and FQNEAQ (reference sequence). The CDR3 region is CASSRRAGPTYNEQFF. CDR3 coding DNA: TGTGCCAGCAGCCGGCGTGCGGGCCCGACCTACAATGAGCAGTTCTTC.

The V call is TRBV6-4, the J call TRBJ1-1; maybe TRBD1 (6 bases). V lost 5 bases, J lost 0 bases, and 10 bases lay in between. The CDR3 is made up of 14 amino acids. Germline loops: CDR1 MRHNA, CDR2 SNTAGT. CDR3 nucleotides: TGTGCCAGCAGTTTGGACAGCATGAACACTGAAGCTTTCTTT. Translating gives CASSLDSMNTEAFF.

The genes are TRBV18 and TRBJ2-3; the match to TRBD2 covers 12 bases. Germline V gene data show CDR1 as KGHSH and CDR2 as LQKENI. Unmatched junction bases numbered 2, after V lost 3 bases and J lost 1 base. This CDR3 is 16 amino acids long. The CDR3 loop is CASSPWTSGGTDTQYF. The CDR3 nucleotides are TGTGCCAGCTCACCGTGGACTAGCGGGGGCACAGATACGCAGTATTTT.

The chain combines TRBV7-2 with TRBJ2-5; 8 bases align to TRBD2. This CDR3 is 14 amino acids long. CDR1 is SGHTA and CDR2 is FQGNSA in the germline V gene. With V trimmed by 3 bases and J by 9 bases, 9 bases remained unmatched. The CDR3 sequence: CASSFPDKAGAQYF. In nucleotides, the CDR3 is TGTGCCAGCAGCTTTCCCGACAAAGCGGGGGCCCAGTACTTC. Supplemented by reference TRBV7-2 and TRBJ2-5, the full variable domain reads GAGVSQSPSNKVTEKGKDVELRCDPISGHTALYWYRQSLGQGLEFLIYFQGNSAPDKSGLPSDRFSAERTGGSVSTLTIQRTQQEDSAVYLCASSFPDKAGAQYFGPGTRLLVL.

This clone appeared a single time. This sequence joins TRBV19 and TRBJ1-1, with D uncertain. Per germline, CDR1 LNHDA and CDR2 SQIVND (reference sequence). There are 14 residues in the CDR3. The V and J ends lost 7 bases and 3 bases respectively, with 15 bases between them. Written as DNA, the CDR3 is TGTGCCAGTACTATGACTCAACGTTACACTGAAGCTTTCTTT. Translation gives CASTMTQRYTEAFF.

This chain connects TRBV9 to TRBJ2-3, with 10 bases fitting TRBD2. The trim removed 4 bases at V and 2 bases at J, leaving 4 bases unmatched. The CDR3 has 15 amino acids. Looked up from germline, CDR1 is SGDLS and CDR2 is YYNGEE. The CDR3 DNA follows: TGTGCCAGCAGCCGAAGCGGGGGGGTCACAGATACGCAGTATTTT. Amino acid sequence: CASSRSGGVTDTQYF.

This clone was recorded a few times. The gene calls are TRBV14 and TRBJ2-1; 11 nucleotides match TRBD2. The V and J ends lost 0 bases and 7 bases, in that order; junction bases with no gene match: 11. The CDR3 runs 18 residues. CDR1 is SGHDN and CDR2 is FVKESK in the germline V gene. CDR3 nucleotide sequence: TGTGCCAGCAGCCAAGATGGTTTTCGCCTAGCGGGAGGAAATGAGCAGTTCTTC. Translating gives CASSQDGFRLAGGNEQFF.

V usage is TRBV2 and J usage is TRBJ2-7, with a weak D call TRBD2 (5 bases). The CDR3 is made up of 13 amino acids. The V gene's germline CDR1 is SNHLY and CDR2 FYNNEI. The V and J ends lost 8 bases and 0 bases respectively, with 11 bases between them. The CDR3 spells CASGGRHSYEQYF. The CDR3 DNA reads as TGTGCCAGCGGCGGGCGGCACTCCTACGAGCAGTACTTC.

The rearrangement joins TRBV30 to TRBJ1-2; D not resolved. V shed 7 bases and J shed 4 bases, with 7 bases lying between them. Germline lookup yields CDR1 GTSNPN and CDR2 SVGIG (reference sequence). CDR3 length equals 10 residues. CDR3 sequence reads: CASQLYGYTF. The CDR3 coding sequence is TGTGCCTCTCAACTCTATGGCTACACCTTC.